One sample yielded the 29 T cell receptor beta chains listed below, sequenced in a study of T cell responses to AZD1222 COVID-19 vaccine. The protocol was immunoSEQ multiplex PCR, while the TCRdb copy is restricted to in-frame clones and leaves out a portion. The sample includes 130,000 to 150,000 clones, roughly nine tenths of them seen just once. Sequences were derived from peripheral blood, sampled 28 days after the second AZD1222 dose. The receptors originated from an adult who received the AZD1222 COVID-19 vaccine.

The chain recombines TRBV2 with TRBJ2-1; 7 positions agree with TRBD1. V was clipped by 3 bases and J by 8 bases; unmatched bases: 7. CDR3 length: 14 residues. Germline CDR1 and CDR2: SNHLY and FYNNEI. The CDR3 DNA reads TGTGCCAGCAGTGACAGGGGGTTAGTAGATGAGCAGTTCTTC. It encodes CASSDRGLVDEQFF.

The rearrangement joins TRBV18 to TRBJ1-3, with no clear D. The CDR3 runs to 13 residues. Per the germline V gene, CDR1 is KGHSH and CDR2 is LQKENI. V shed 6 bases and J shed 3 bases, with 9 bases lying between them. The CDR3 sequence is CASSPDGGNTIYF. The CDR3 nucleotides are TGTGCCAGCTCGCCCGACGGTGGAAACACCATATATTTT.

V usage is TRBV7-8 and J usage is TRBJ1-3, with no clear D. The germline gives CDR1 SGHVS, CDR2 FQNEAQ. The CDR3 runs to 16 residues. Between the trimmed V and J ends, which lost 6 bases and 0 bases, there was a span of 15 bases. CDR3 residues: CASSLRRDSSGNTIYF. Here the CDR3 DNA reads TGTGCCAGCAGTTTGAGGCGGGATAGCTCTGGAAACACCATATATTTT.

The chain employs TRBV19 and TRBJ1-5; TRBD1 matches at 9 bases. Germline trimming cut 4 bases from V and 6 bases from J; bases unmatched to any gene: 10. CDR1 is LNHDA and CDR2 is SQIVND in the germline V gene (reference sequence). This CDR3 has 16 amino acids. In DNA, the CDR3 is TGTGCCAGTAGTACGACCGGGACAGGGATCGGTCAGCCCCAGCATTTT. This encodes CASSTTGTGIGQPQHF.

This chain links TRBV19 with TRBJ2-5; 15 nucleotides line up with TRBD2. The germline V gene encodes CDR1 LNHDA and CDR2 SQIVND (reference sequence). The CDR3 spans 19 residues. Unmatched junction bases numbered 6, after V lost 1 base and J lost 0 bases. The chain's CDR3 is CASSIAGLAGGRNQETQYF. The CDR3 bases are TGTGCCAGTAGTATAGCTGGACTAGCGGGAGGGCGAAACCAAGAGACCCAGTACTTC.

The gene calls are TRBV7-3 and TRBJ2-6; D is unresolved. Trimming stripped 3 bases from V and 3 bases from J, with 0 bases between. Germline V gene data show CDR1 as SGHTA and CDR2 as FQGTGA. The CDR3 runs 12 residues. CDR3 DNA: TGTGCCAGCAGCTTTGGGGCCAACGTCCTGACTTTC. This codes for CASSFGANVLTF.

V usage is TRBV28 and J usage is TRBJ1-1; the D gene is possibly TRBD1 (6 bases). Trimming pared 7 bases from V and 4 bases from J, leaving 16 bases between. Germline-derived CDR1 and CDR2 are MDHEN and SYDVKM. CDR3 length: 14 amino acids. CDR3 protein: CASISSVGGTEAFF. Here the CDR3 DNA reads TGTGCCAGCATTTCCTCAGTAGGGGGCACTGAAGCTTTCTTT.

The chain carries TRBV18 and TRBJ2-3; 7 bases align to TRBD2. In germline, CDR1 is KGHSH, CDR2 LQKENI. Losses at the gene ends were 0 bases for V and 3 bases for J; bases not matched to a gene: 3. This CDR3 is built from 15 residues. The CDR3 spells CASSPPARGTDTQYF. As DNA, the CDR3 is TGTGCCAGCTCACCACCGGCGCGGGGGACAGATACGCAGTATTTT.

The chain has TRBV27 and TRBJ2-2, with 13 bases lining up with TRBD2. Germline CDR1 reads MNHEY; CDR2 reads SMNVEV (reference sequence). This CDR3 has 19 amino acids. After removal of 7 bases from V and 3 bases from J, the junction contained 14 bases not matched to a gene. The CDR3 DNA follows: TGTGCCAGCACCTTAACGGGGACTAGCGGGAACGGCGACACCGGGGAGCTGTTTTTT. Translation: CASTLTGTSGNGDTGELFF.

The chain recombines TRBV27 with TRBJ1-5, with 9 bases that match TRBD1. The CDR3 consists of 16 residues. The ends lost 5 bases at V and 6 bases at J; junction bases unmatched: 11. Germline V CDR1 and CDR2: MNHEY, SMNVEV (reference sequence). The CDR3, as DNA: TGTGCCAGCAGTCCGGGGACAGGGCTAAGGATTCAGCCCCAGCATTTT. It translates to CASSPGTGLRIQPQHF.

V is TRBV11-2 and J is TRBJ2-7; 11 bases fit TRBD1. This CDR3 contains 15 residues. V lost 3 bases and J lost 3; bases outside the gene matches: 4. In germline, CDR1 is SGHAT, CDR2 FQNNGV. The CDR3 spells CASSFGQGAFYEQYF. CDR3 DNA: TGTGCCAGCAGCTTCGGACAGGGGGCCTTCTACGAGCAGTACTTC.

The V call is TRBV28, the J call TRBJ2-3, with 7 positions matching TRBD1. The CDR3 runs to 13 residues. Germline trimming cut 6 bases from V and 8 bases from J; bases unmatched to any gene: 8. CDR1 is MDHEN and CDR2 is SYDVKM in the germline V gene. CDR3 nucleotide sequence: TGTGCCAGCAGGTGGACAGGTGGTGGTACGCAGTATTTT. It specifies CASRWTGGGTQYF.

Details on this clone: The junction departs from germline at one end; a sequencing error may be responsible. The V call is TRBV7-2, the J call TRBJ1-1; D unresolved. Germline lookup yields CDR1 SGHTA and CDR2 FQGNSA. The length of the CDR3 is 14 residues. CDR3 nucleotide sequence: TGTGCCAGCAGCTTTACCGGGCCCAACAGTGAAGCTTTCTTT. As protein: CASSFTGPNSEAFF.

V gene TRBV6-5 combines with J gene TRBJ1-2; a weak D match, TRBD1 (6 bases). The germline V and J ends were trimmed by 7 bases and 6 bases, with 18 bases remaining between them. CDR1 and CDR2 (germline): MNHEY, SVGAGI. This CDR3 spans 14 amino acids. CDR3 nucleotides: TGTGCCAGCACCCTGAAGGGGGGGAAAGATGGCTACACCTTC. Its translation is CASTLKGGKDGYTF.

V gene TRBV9 combines with J gene TRBJ2-7, with a weak D call TRBD1 (6 bases). The germline gives CDR1 SGDLS, CDR2 YYNGEE. This CDR3 has 14 amino acids. V gave up 0 bases and J gave up 3 bases, with 10 bases separating them. The CDR3 DNA reads as TGTGCCAGCAGCGTAGGACAGGAGCTCTACGAGCAGTACTTC. It is translated as CASSVGQELYEQYF.

This chain connects TRBV7-9 to TRBJ2-7; unclear D gene. The V and J ends lost 1 base and 4 bases respectively, with 8 bases between them. CDR1 and CDR2 (germline): SEHNR, FQNEAQ (reference sequence). This CDR3 region has 13 residues. Here the CDR3 reads CASSLGQLYEQYF. CDR3 nucleotides: TGTGCCAGCAGCTTAGGTCAGTTATACGAGCAGTACTTC.

The chain combines TRBV11-3 with TRBJ1-1; D is unresolved. The length of the CDR3 is 18 residues. Germline assignment: CDR1 SGHNT and CDR2 YENEEA. Trimming cost V 4 bases and J 1 base, with 22 bases left between them. In DNA, the CDR3 is TGTGCCAGCAGCTCCCCCCGCGTCCTACGGGCCGAGAACACTGAAGCTTTCTTT. It codes for CASSSPRVLRAENTEAFF. The full variable domain, with the rest looked up from reference TRBV11-3 and TRBJ1-1, is EAGVVQSPRYKIIEKKQPVAFWCNPISGHNTLYWYLQNLGQGPELLIRYENEEAVDDSQLPKDRFSAERLKGVDSTLKIQPAELGDSAVYLCASSSPRVLRAENTEAFFGQGTRLTVV.

The CDR3 loop reads CASSIEPGTANYGYTF. CDR3 DNA sequence: TGTGCCAGTAGTATAGAACCAGGCACAGCTAACTATGGCTACACCTTC. The gene calls are TRBV19 and TRBJ1-2; D is ambiguous. Germline values: CDR1 LNHDA, CDR2 SQIVND (reference sequence). With 0 bases removed from V and 0 bases from J, the gap between germline ends came to 11 bases. CDR3 length: 16 amino acids.

This sequence joins TRBV19 and TRBJ1-4; D ambiguous. Germline-derived CDR1 and CDR2 are LNHDA and SQIVND (reference sequence). CDR3 length: 19 residues. The V end was cut by 4 bases, the J end by 7 bases, with 28 bases between. CDR3 loop: CASSTTTSINPGGGEKLFF. CDR3 nucleotides: TGTGCCAGTAGTACAACAACGTCAATTAACCCCGGCGGTGGTGAAAAACTGTTTTTT.

The chain is built from TRBV6-5 and TRBJ1-1; D remains ambiguous. Germline-derived CDR1 and CDR2 are MNHEY and SVGAGI. The CDR3 totals 13 residues. V was pared by 2 bases and J by 8 bases, with 12 bases between. The CDR3 DNA reads as TGTGCCAGCAGTTACCCTCCTCCAGTAGAAGCTTTCTTT. Translated, it gives CASSYPPPVEAFF.

The chain links TRBV25-1 to TRBJ1-5, with TRBD1 as a possible D gene (6 bases). Germline assignment: CDR1 MGHDK and CDR2 SYGVNS. This CDR3 contains 13 residues. V gave up 1 base and J gave up 9 bases, with 10 bases separating them. For the CDR3, the DNA is TGTGCCAGCAGTGAATCGGGAGGGGGGCCCCAGCATTTT. It codes for CASSESGGGPQHF.

CDR3 amino acids: CASSSPKGAGYGYTF. CDR3 nucleotide sequence: TGTGCCAGCAGTTCACCAAAGGGGGCTGGCTATGGCTACACCTTC. V gene TRBV28 combines with J gene TRBJ1-2; TRBD1 agrees at 7 bases. Trimming cost V 4 bases and J 4 bases; bases outside gene matches: 9. Germline V gives CDR1 MDHEN, CDR2 SYDVKM. This CDR3 comprises 15 residues.

This clone showed up just once. V usage is TRBV2 and J usage is TRBJ2-4; possibly TRBD1 for D (6 bases). The CDR3 loop spans 17 amino acids. Germline V CDR1 and CDR2: SNHLY, FYNNEI. V lost 6 bases, J lost 0 bases, and 18 bases lay in between. The CDR3 sequence: CASSQPGHSLAKNIQYF. The CDR3, as DNA: TGTGCCAGCAGCCAACCGGGACACTCACTAGCCAAAAACATTCAGTACTTC.

This sequence joins TRBV7-6 and TRBJ2-1; 9 positions match TRBD2. The germline V gene encodes CDR1 SGHVS and CDR2 FNYEAQ. After removal of 5 bases from V and 4 bases from J, the junction contained 6 bases not matched to a gene. The CDR3 has 15 residues. CDR3 in DNA: TGTGCCAGCAGCGATCTAGCGGGATTATACAATGAGCAGTTCTTC. Amino acids: CASSDLAGLYNEQFF. The full variable domain, with the rest looked up from reference TRBV7-6 and TRBJ2-1, is GAGVSQSPRYKVTKRGQDVALRCDPISGHVSLYWYRQALGQGPEFLTYFNYEAQQDKSGLPNDRFSAERPEGSISTLTIQRTEQRDSAMYRCASSDLAGLYNEQFFGPGTRLTVL.

The chain couples TRBV19 to TRBJ1-3; D may be TRBD1 (6 bases). V was clipped by 5 bases and J by 0 bases, with 17 bases between them. The CDR3 is made up of 17 amino acids. Germline V lookup: CDR1 LNHDA, CDR2 SQIVND (reference sequence). The CDR3 here is CASSPHFGGISGNTIYF. The CDR3 bases are TGTGCCAGTAGTCCCCACTTCGGGGGCATCTCTGGAAACACCATATATTTT.

V gene TRBV9 combines with J gene TRBJ1-1; D not resolved. Looked up from germline, CDR1 is SGDLS and CDR2 is YYNGEE. The CDR3 covers 13 residues. The V and J ends lost 3 bases and 5 bases respectively, with 11 bases between them. CDR3 loop: CASSEDPWTEAFF. The CDR3 DNA is TGTGCCAGCAGCGAGGACCCATGGACTGAAGCTTTCTTT.

The chain is built from TRBV28 and TRBJ2-1, with 7 bases identical to TRBD1. Germline V gives CDR1 MDHEN, CDR2 SYDVKM. V lost 0 bases to trimming and J lost 4 bases; unmatched junction nucleotides: 0. The CDR3 loop spans 14 amino acids. This CDR3 is CASSLWDRYNEQFF. CDR3 nucleotide sequence: TGTGCCAGCAGTTTATGGGACAGGTACAATGAGCAGTTCTTC.

This chain connects TRBV29-1 to TRBJ1-1; possibly TRBD1 for D (5 bases). Germline lookup yields CDR1 SQVTM and CDR2 ANQGSEA. This CDR3 has 12 residues. V lost 0 bases and J 7 bases, leaving 9 bases between the germline ends. The CDR3 is CSVEDLGLEAFF. CDR3 coding DNA: TGCAGCGTTGAAGATTTGGGGCTTGAAGCTTTCTTT.

The CDR3 DNA sequence: TGTGCCAGCAGCGACACCCCCAATCAGCCCCAGCATTTT. Its translation is CASSDTPNQPQHF. This chain uses TRBV5-6 with TRBJ1-5; D unclear. CDR3 length: 13 residues. CDR1 is SGHDT, CDR2 YYEEEE, per germline. With 4 bases removed from V and 3 bases from J, the gap between germline ends came to 8 bases.